This T cell receptor (beta chain) appears in the sequencing data of a study of neurological immune-mediated disorders. Study findings and constraints: One related-CDR3 cluster, found by phylogenetic grouping, held repertoires of 18 of 34 multiple sclerosis patients and is a possible signature. The level of TCR clonal expansion was highest in patients with HTLV-1-associated myelopathy and lowest in multiple sclerosis, where it fell below the level seen in healthy controls.

This clonotype came up many times. Antigen specificity is unknown. It was from 2 million PBMCs stored at -80 C that the unsorted libraries were obtained. TCRdb re-analysed the 5' RACE reads in MiXCR, keeping a single row per CDR3 protein. The table has about 58,000 distinct CDR3 sequences, about 3.7% seen once. Germline V gene data show CDR1 as SGHRS and CDR2 as YFSETQ. V lost 1 base and J 3 bases, leaving 12 bases between the germline ends. This CDR3 is built from 15 residues. Specimen: PBMCs. The chain couples TRBV5-1 to TRBJ2-3, with D possibly being TRBD2 (5 bases). The sequence came from a woman in her sixties or seventies with multiple sclerosis. Here the CDR3 DNA reads TGCGCCAGCAGCTTGAGCGGCCCCGGGACAGATACGCAGTATTTT. Protein: CASSLSGPGTDTQYF.